This TCR beta chain was obtained from a study of PD-1 blockade in classical Hodgkin lymphoma. Study-level information: Patients were infused with nivolumab 3 mg/kg every 2 weeks. Study outcomes and limitations: Complete responders showed a baseline diversity that resembled the diversity of newly diagnosed patients.

In this sample, this clone turned up once. Antigen: not known. Assay used: immunoSEQ multiplex PCR; TCRdb lists only in-frame clones, some missing. The sample includes some 93,000 clones, under 85% of them seen just once. Trimming took 4 bases from V and 5 from J; bases not matched to a gene: 7. There are 14 residues in the CDR3. Looked up from germline, CDR1 is SGHRS and CDR2 is YFSETQ. The time point: cycle 4 day 1 (C4D1), after around six weeks of nivolumab. All the patients suffered relapse after autologous stem cell transplantation, and brentuximab vedotin exposure differed. Responses achieved at best were complete response, partial response or progressive disease.

The material was peripheral blood mononuclear cells (PBMCs), obtained before the fourth cycle of nivolumab. This clonotype was sampled from a human donor with classical Hodgkin lymphoma. The rearrangement uses TRBV5-1 and TRBJ1-1, with TRBD1 identical over 8 bases. The CDR3 DNA sequence: TGCGCCAGCAGCCCCCGGACAGGGTGGACTGAAGCTTTCTTT. Translation: CASSPRTGWTEAFF.